This entry lists 4 T cell receptor beta chains sequenced from one sample in a study of CD4+ T cells in melanoma. The method was immunoSEQ multiplex PCR; TCRdb's version includes in-frame clones alone and lacks a portion of them. The data show fewer than 15,000 clones, 62% seen once. The sequenced sample consisted of cells from a culture (not recorded whether cultured in vitro). The receptors were gathered from a human donor with melanoma.

The chain recombines TRBV6-1 with TRBJ1-1; D not resolved. Germline CDR1 is MNHNS and CDR2 is SASEGT. Trimming pared 1 base from V and 1 base from J, leaving 7 bases between. The CDR3 consists of 14 residues. CDR3 bases: TGTGCCAGCAGTGAAGACTGGGAGAACACTGAAGCTTTCTTT. This translates into CASSEDWENTEAFF.

The rearrangement joins TRBV27 to TRBJ1-2; possible D gene TRBD1, 5 bases. The CDR3 contains 16 residues. Trimming shortened V by 0 bases and J by 5 bases, and 16 bases separated the two germline ends. Germline assignment: CDR1 MNHEY and CDR2 SMNVEV (reference sequence). The CDR3 loop is CASSLSTRVPRYGYTF. Written as DNA, the CDR3 is TGTGCCAGCAGTTTATCCACCAGGGTCCCGCGGTATGGCTACACCTTC.

This chain connects TRBV10-2 to TRBJ1-4, with 9 bases that match TRBD1. V shed 6 bases, J shed 8 bases, and the junction held 10 bases outside the gene matches. The germline V gene encodes CDR1 WSHSY and CDR2 SAAADI. The length of the CDR3 is 15 residues. This CDR3 is CASRPLQGAREKLFF. In DNA form, the CDR3 reads TGCGCCAGCAGGCCTCTACAGGGGGCTCGGGAAAAACTGTTTTTT.

The CDR3 loop reads CASSRQGIDNSPLHF. CDR3 DNA: TGTGCCAGCAGCCGACAGGGCATTGATAATTCACCCCTCCACTTT. The V and J genes are TRBV11-1 and TRBJ1-6, with 7 bases matching TRBD1. The V and J ends lost 5 bases and 5 bases, in that order; junction bases with no gene match: 6. The CDR3 covers 15 residues. Germline assignment: CDR1 SGHAT and CDR2 FQDESV (reference sequence).